This T cell receptor beta chain was observed in a study of neurological immune-mediated disorders. On the study more broadly: About 90% of the 34 multiple sclerosis patients had relapsing-remitting disease; 3 had secondary progressive. Study-level results: Phylogenetic grouping assigned the repertoires of 18 of 34 multiple sclerosis patients to a single related-CDR3 cluster, representing a possible signature.

With respect to this clonotype: Its antigen remains unknown. A much more abundant neighbour one base away suggests this may be a read error.

The cDNA was generated through 5'RACE incorporating 10-nucleotide random UMIs. TCRdb re-called the 5' RACE reads through MiXCR, storing one row per CDR3 protein. The data show 80,000 to 100,000 distinct CDR3 sequences, more than 5% seen once. As to time point: longitudinal time-point 2. A total of 2 million PBMCs stored at -80 degrees C provided the unsorted libraries. CDR3 length: 9 residues. Germline V gene data show CDR1 as SEHNR and CDR2 as FQNEAQ (reference sequence). V and J are TRBV7-9 and TRBJ1-6; D is unclear. The receptor comes from a woman aged 60-75 years with multiple sclerosis. Material for sequencing was PBMCs. CDR3 sequence (DNA): TGTGCCAGCAGCTCTGCCCTCTACTTT. It is translated as CASSSALYF.